Following are 25 T cell receptor beta chains from one sample sequenced in a study of blood T cell repertoires in COVID-19. The repertoire was sequenced with immunoSEQ multiplex PCR; TCRdb's copy has only in-frame clones and lacks some. This sample yields fewer than 200,000 clones, of which around 85% are seen a single time; 20% belongs to the top ten. Sequences were obtained from peripheral blood. Receptors originate from a man in his 70s with active or convalescent COVID-19.

J is TRBJ1-5 and V is TRBV18; D is unresolved. The CDR3 runs 16 residues. The V and J ends lost 1 base and 0 bases respectively, with 10 bases between them. CDR1 is KGHSH and CDR2 is LQKENI in the germline V gene. The CDR3 DNA reads as TGTGCCAGCTCACCACGGCCAGAACATAGCAATCAGCCCCAGCATTTT. It translates to CASSPRPEHSNQPQHF.

The chain has TRBV30 and TRBJ1-5; D is perhaps TRBD1 (6 bases). This CDR3 has 14 amino acids. Looked up from germline, CDR1 is GTSNPN and CDR2 is SVGIG (reference sequence). Trimming shortened V by 3 bases and J by 3 bases, and 12 bases separated the two germline ends. The DNA of the CDR3 is TGTGCCTGGAGCACAGGGCGGAACAATCAGCCCCAGCATTTT. It translates to CAWSTGRNNQPQHF.

The CDR3 DNA is TGTGCCAGCAGTTCGCCGGCCTCTACGGGTGGAAACACCATATATTTT. Translated, it gives CASSSPASTGGNTIYF. The chain has TRBV28 and TRBJ1-3; D not certain. This CDR3 comprises 16 residues. V was pared by 4 bases and J by 3 bases, with 16 bases between. The germline gives CDR1 MDHEN, CDR2 SYDVKM.

The V and J genes are TRBV3-1 (or the pseudogene TRBV3-2) and TRBJ1-6; TRBD1 might be the D (5 bases). Germline V gene sequence: CDR1 LGHDT, CDR2 YNNKEL (reference sequence). The CDR3 has 16 residues. Trimming removed 1 base from V and 9 bases from J, with 16 bases in between. CDR3 sequence (DNA): TGTGCCAGCAGCCAAGCCTGGGGGGGGTCGGGTTCACCCCTCCACTTT. Translation: CASSQAWGGSGSPLHF.

This clone occurred a few times. V and J are TRBV28 and TRBJ1-1; TRBD1 matches 10 bases. The trim removed 6 bases at V and 9 bases at J, leaving 25 bases unmatched. The germline CDR1 and CDR2 sequences are MDHEN and SYDVKM. This CDR3 is 19 amino acids long. The CDR3: CASRTTRPGQGKTGSKAFF. CDR3 nucleotide sequence: TGTGCCAGCAGAACAACTAGACCGGGACAGGGGAAGACCGGATCCAAAGCTTTCTTT.

The chain combines TRBV2 with TRBJ2-7, with TRBD1 matching 7 bases. Per the germline V gene, CDR1 is SNHLY and CDR2 is FYNNEI. This CDR3 region has 14 residues. The V gene end was trimmed by 6 bases and the J gene end by 5 bases; junction bases not matched to a gene: 10. CDR3 sequence reads: CASSPGQFTHEQYF. The DNA for the CDR3 is TGTGCCAGCAGCCCGGGACAGTTTACACACGAGCAGTACTTC. Supplemented by reference TRBV2 and TRBJ2-7, the full variable domain reads EPEVTQTPSHQVTQMGQEVILRCVPISNHLYFYWYRQILGQKVEFLVSFYNNEISEKSEIFDDQFSVERPDGSNFTLKIRSTKLEDSAMYFCASSPGQFTHEQYFGPGTRLTVT.

This chain uses TRBV7-2 with TRBJ1-3, with D maybe TRBD1 (5 bases). V shed 8 bases and J shed 0 bases, with 14 bases lying between them. This CDR3 has 15 amino acids. CDR1 is SGHTA and CDR2 is FQGNSA in the germline V gene. The CDR3: CASALSRGSGNTIYF. CDR3 DNA sequence: TGTGCCAGCGCCCTGTCAAGGGGCTCTGGAAACACCATATATTTT.

This clone was counted a single time. The chain links TRBV6-2 or TRBV6-3 to TRBJ2-1, with 7 bases that match TRBD1. This CDR3 is 15 amino acids long. Germline-derived CDR1 and CDR2 are MNHEY and SVGEGT. Germline trimming cut 8 bases from V and 1 base from J; bases unmatched to any gene: 8. The CDR3 nucleotides read TGTGCCAGCGGCCCGACAGGGAAGTCCTACAATGAGCAGTTCTTC. This gives the protein CASGPTGKSYNEQFF.

The gene calls are TRBV5-1 and TRBJ2-1; the D gene is possibly TRBD1 (7 bases). V shed 3 bases and J shed 3 bases, with 10 bases lying between them. The CDR3 contains 14 residues. CDR1 is SGHRS, CDR2 YFSETQ, per germline. The CDR3 nucleotides are TGCGCCAGCAGCTCCAGGGGGGACTACAATGAGCAGTTCTTC. This translates into CASSSRGDYNEQFF.

V usage is TRBV10-2 and J usage is TRBJ1-2; D uncertain. V lost 6 bases and J lost 7, with 15 bases in between. The CDR3 runs to 13 residues. The germline CDR1 and CDR2 sequences are WSHSY and SAAADI. The CDR3 region is CASSAGLMAGYTF. CDR3 DNA sequence: TGCGCCAGCAGCGCCGGGTTAATGGCTGGCTACACCTTC.

This rearrangement joins TRBV15 to TRBJ2-7; weak D call: TRBD2 (6 bases). Germline values: CDR1 LNHNV, CDR2 YYDKDF (reference sequence). The germline V and J ends were trimmed by 2 bases and 3 bases, with 14 bases remaining between them. CDR3 length equals 15 residues. Here the CDR3 reads CATSRPGLKNYEQYF. The CDR3 region has the DNA TGTGCCACCAGCAGACCGGGACTCAAAAACTACGAGCAGTACTTC.

V gene TRBV5-8 combines with J gene TRBJ1-5; D possibly corresponds to TRBD1 (5 bases). The CDR3 has 17 amino acids. Trimming removed 4 bases from V and 0 bases from J, with 17 bases in between. Germline assignment: CDR1 SGHTS and CDR2 YDEGEE. CDR3 amino acids: CASSRRQPQYSNQPQHF. The CDR3 DNA sequence: TGTGCCAGCAGCCGCCGACAGCCCCAATATAGCAATCAGCCCCAGCATTTT.

The chain is built from TRBV4-3 and TRBJ1-2; D is possibly TRBD1 (6 bases). V lost 1 base and J 8 bases, leaving 14 bases between the germline ends. This CDR3 has 14 residues. CDR1 is LGHNA and CDR2 is YSLEER in the germline V gene. This CDR3 reads CASSQGGGPRGYTF. CDR3 sequence (DNA): TGCGCCAGCAGCCAAGGGGGGGGCCCCCGGGGCTACACCTTC.

This chain links TRBV27 with TRBJ1-3; D perhaps matches TRBD1 (5 bases). Germline V gene lookup returns CDR1 MNHEY and CDR2 SMNVEV (reference sequence). Trimming left V 3 bases short and J 3 bases short, with 9 bases between. The CDR3 spans 14 residues. The chain's CDR3 is CASSFDSRGNTIYF. CDR3 DNA: TGTGCCAGCAGTTTCGACAGCCGTGGAAACACCATATATTTT.

The genes are TRBV28 and TRBJ2-1; no reliable D call. The V gene lost 0 bases and the J gene lost 5 bases, with 5 bases spanning the gap. The CDR3 runs to 13 residues. CDR1 is MDHEN and CDR2 is SYDVKM in the germline V gene. CDR3 in amino acids: CASSLWANNEQFF. CDR3 DNA sequence: TGTGCCAGCAGTTTATGGGCAAACAATGAGCAGTTCTTC.

This rearrangement joins TRBV6-2 or TRBV6-3 to TRBJ1-1; 9 bases are a match to TRBD1. CDR1 and CDR2 from the germline V gene are MNHEY and SVGEGT. V lost 4 bases and J lost 7; bases outside the gene matches: 10. CDR3 length equals 15 residues. The DNA of the CDR3 is TGTGCCAGCAGTTTCCCCACAGGGGGCAAGGTTGAAGCTTTCTTT. It translates to CASSFPTGGKVEAFF.

The chain has TRBV19 and TRBJ1-1; D perhaps matches TRBD1 (6 bases). Trimming pared 2 bases from V and 3 bases from J, leaving 16 bases between. This CDR3 region has 16 residues. From germline, CDR1 is LNHDA and CDR2 SQIVND (reference sequence). Here the CDR3 DNA reads TGTGCCAGTAGTATACCCAGGGGTGCGAGCCACACTGAAGCTTTCTTT. It codes for CASSIPRGASHTEAFF.

J is TRBJ2-3 and V is TRBV9; D possibly corresponds to TRBD2 (6 bases). Trimming left V 0 bases short and J 0 bases short, with 14 bases between. The CDR3 spans 17 residues. Germline V gene sequence: CDR1 SGDLS, CDR2 YYNGEE. The DNA for the CDR3 is TGTGCCAGCAGCGTAGGGCTAGCGATGTCTAGCACAGATACGCAGTATTTT. Translation gives CASSVGLAMSSTDTQYF.

The V call is TRBV4-3, the J call TRBJ2-3, with 9 bases aligning to TRBD2. The CDR3 has 18 residues. Germline V CDR1 and CDR2: LGHNA, YSLEER. Trimming at V came to 1 base and at J to 5 bases, leaving 13 bases not matched to a gene. Here the CDR3 reads CASSQAPHGAGGRDTQYF. As DNA, the CDR3 is TGCGCCAGCAGCCAAGCCCCCCATGGAGCGGGAGGCAGAGATACGCAGTATTTT.

This chain links TRBV7-2 with TRBJ2-2, with 12 nucleotides matching TRBD2. Germline V gene lookup returns CDR1 SGHTA and CDR2 FQGNSA. J was trimmed by 7 bases and V by 5 bases; bases with no gene match: 8. The CDR3 consists of 16 residues. The CDR3 region is CASSPGLAGYGGELFF. CDR3 nucleotide sequence: TGTGCCAGCAGCCCCGGACTAGCGGGATACGGCGGGGAGCTGTTTTTT.

The V gene is TRBV12-3 or TRBV12-4, the J gene TRBJ1-6; 7 bases line up with TRBD1. The V and J ends lost 6 bases and 8 bases, in that order; junction bases with no gene match: 4. The CDR3 is made up of 13 amino acids. CDR3: CASSLGTDSPLHF. CDR3 coding DNA: TGTGCCAGCAGCCTTGGGACAGATTCACCCCTCCACTTT.

This clone showed up just a few times. V gene TRBV27 combines with J gene TRBJ1-2; a weak D match, TRBD1 (6 bases). The CDR3 consists of 12 residues. Trimming took 6 bases from V and 7 from J, leaving 12 bases between them. In germline, CDR1 is MNHEY, CDR2 SMNVEV (reference sequence). Here the CDR3 reads CASSKQGGGYTF. CDR3 bases: TGTGCCAGCAGCAAACAGGGCGGTGGCTACACCTTC.

The CDR3 here is CASSMGQPYAKDTGELFF. The CDR3 nucleotides read TGTGCCAGTAGTATGGGACAGCCGTATGCAAAAGACACCGGGGAGCTGTTTTTT. The chain uses TRBV19 and TRBJ2-2, with 7 bases identical to TRBD1. The CDR3 is made up of 18 amino acids. V dropped 3 bases and J dropped 3; count of bases not matched to a gene: 13. Germline assignment: CDR1 LNHDA and CDR2 SQIVND (reference sequence).

This clone was observed once. The chain is built from TRBV6-6 and TRBJ1-1; 7 bases match TRBD1. V lost 8 bases and J lost 5; bases outside the gene matches: 14. CDR3 length: 15 amino acids. The germline gives CDR1 MNHNY, CDR2 SVGAGI (reference sequence). The CDR3 sequence is CASALPKGAKTEAFF. CDR3 nucleotides: TGTGCCAGCGCACTCCCGAAGGGGGCGAAGACTGAAGCTTTCTTT.

This chain joins TRBV7-2 and TRBJ1-5; TRBD1 matches 7 bases. CDR3 length equals 16 residues. Looked up from germline, CDR1 is SGHTA and CDR2 is FQGNSA. V lost 2 bases to trimming and J lost 5 bases; unmatched junction nucleotides: 9. This CDR3 reads CASSLSPGQAYQPQHF. For the CDR3, the DNA is TGTGCCAGCAGCTTATCACCAGGACAGGCTTATCAGCCCCAGCATTTT.